These 13 T cell receptor beta chains share one sample of origin, sequenced in a study of CD8 T cells in ankylosing spondylitis (TCRdb year 2017). The library was obtained by 5' RACE. Sequencer: Illumina HiSeq 2500. TCRdb reprocessed the public reads (quality trimming at Q25 with fastp, clone calling with MiXCR) and kept in-frame beta chains. Each record represents a unique CDR3 protein, reported with the most common genes and DNA among its rows. Across this sample there are a few hundred thousand distinct CDR3 sequences, with about 10% seen only once. Less than 8% of the sample lies in the top ten. The material sequenced was blood, either unsorted or a sorted T cell fraction (not recorded which). The receptors derive from a male donor with ankylosing spondylitis or in good health (not recorded which).

This clonotype was counted many times. This chain connects TRBV5-1 to TRBJ2-2; D gene uncertain. The germline gives CDR1 SGHRS, CDR2 YFSETQ. Trimming pared 0 bases from V and 4 bases from J, leaving 10 bases between. The CDR3 has 15 residues. In nucleotides, the CDR3 is TGCGCCAGCAGCTTGGACACCGCCTCCACCGGGGAGCTGTTTTTT. Translated, it gives CASSLDTASTGELFF.

This clonotype was counted many times. The chain couples TRBV29-1 to TRBJ2-1; possibly TRBD1 or TRBD2 for D (5 bases each). CDR1 and CDR2 from the germline V gene are SQVTM and ANQGSEA. The V and J ends lost 7 bases and 2 bases respectively, with 18 bases between them. This CDR3 region has 15 residues. The CDR3, as DNA: TGCAGCGCCCAGATTGGGACGGATACCTACAATGAGCAGTTCTTC. Translated, it gives CSAQIGTDTYNEQFF.

The chain's CDR3 is CASSQKLGTGPYGYTF. CDR3 DNA: TGTGCCAGCAGTCAAAAGTTGGGGACAGGGCCCTATGGCTACACCTTC. The rearrangement links TRBV4-2 to TRBJ1-2; 9 nucleotides line up with TRBD1. J was trimmed by 4 bases and V by 6 bases; bases with no gene match: 12. The CDR3 is 16 amino acids. Germline V gene data show CDR1 as LGHNA and CDR2 as YNFKEQ.

This clonotype was counted between two and nine times. The chain couples TRBV10-1 to TRBJ2-7, with 7 bases fitting TRBD2. Germline CDR1 is WNHNN and CDR2 is SYGVQD (reference sequence). V was clipped by 5 bases and J by 0 bases; unmatched bases: 10. This CDR3 spans 16 amino acids. CDR3 sequence (DNA): TGCGCCAGCAGTTCAGGCAGCGGGGCCGTCTCCTACGAGCAGTACTTC. This gives the protein CASSSGSGAVSYEQYF.

This chain uses TRBV2 with TRBJ2-2, with unresolved D. The V gene lost 4 bases and the J gene lost 2 bases, with 8 bases spanning the gap. The CDR3 totals 14 residues. The germline gives CDR1 SNHLY, CDR2 FYNNEI. The CDR3 DNA is TGTGCCAGCAGTGTTAGAGCCAACACCGGGGAGCTGTTTTTT. Translation: CASSVRANTGELFF.

This clonotype was seen at least ten times. CDR3 region: CASSQSEETQYF. CDR3 DNA: TGTGCCAGCAGCCAGTCAGAAGAGACCCAGTACTTC. The chain uses TRBV3-1 and TRBJ2-5; D is undetermined. Deletions cut 3 bases from V and 3 bases from J, with 5 bases between. The CDR3 sequence is 12 residues long. CDR1 LGHDT and CDR2 YNNKEL come from the germline V gene (reference sequence).

This clonotype was found many times. V usage is TRBV12-3 or TRBV12-4 and J usage is TRBJ1-1; the match to TRBD1 covers 8 bases. J lost 1 base, V lost 6 bases, and 4 bases had no gene match. CDR3 length: 14 residues. The CDR3 DNA reads TGTGCCAGCAGCTGGGACAGGACGAACACTGAAGCTTTCTTT. Translating it yields CASSWDRTNTEAFF.

This clonotype was observed at least ten times. The V gene is TRBV28, the J gene TRBJ2-1; maybe TRBD2 (6 bases). CDR1 is MDHEN, CDR2 SYDVKM, per germline. The V end was cut by 6 bases, the J end by 3 bases, with 18 bases between. This CDR3 comprises 16 residues. CDR3 region: CASSRSGGLLYNEQFF. The DNA of the CDR3 is TGTGCCAGCAGCCGTAGTGGGGGACTCCTCTACAATGAGCAGTTCTTC.

This clonotype was recorded at least ten times. J is TRBJ2-5 and V is TRBV29-1, with unresolved D. Trimming pared 2 bases from V and 2 bases from J, leaving 9 bases between. The germline CDR1 and CDR2 sequences are SQVTM and ANQGSEA. This CDR3 contains 13 residues. The CDR3 reads CSVERSEQETQYF. CDR3 nucleotide sequence: TGCAGCGTTGAAAGGTCCGAACAAGAGACCCAGTACTTC.

This clonotype was recorded at least ten times. The chain links TRBV7-2 to TRBJ2-3; 8 bases are a match to TRBD2. CDR3 length: 18 amino acids. Trimming cost V 0 bases and J 2 bases; bases outside gene matches: 10. The V gene's germline CDR1 is SGHTA and CDR2 FQGNSA. This CDR3 is CASSLASPASGYTDTQYF. CDR3 DNA: TGTGCCAGCAGCTTAGCTTCCCCGGCTAGCGGGTACACAGATACGCAGTATTTT.

There are a few counts of this clonotype. One end of the junction is discordant with germline, which a read error may explain. The chain couples TRBV20-1 to TRBJ2-3; 8 positions agree with TRBD1. The CDR3 spans 17 residues. Germline V lookup: CDR1 DFQATT, CDR2 SNEGSKA (reference sequence). The CDR3 DNA sequence: TGCTGTGCTAGCACGGTCTGGGCAGGGGGCGAAGCAGATACGCAGTATTTT. Amino acids: CCASTVWAGGEADTQYF.

This clonotype was observed at least ten times. This chain joins TRBV20-1 and TRBJ2-7; no firm D call. This CDR3 spans 15 amino acids. Per the germline V gene, CDR1 is DFQATT and CDR2 is SNEGSKA (reference sequence). V shed 0 bases and J shed 0 bases, with 12 bases lying between them. The DNA for the CDR3 is TGCAGTGCTAGAGACATTCGCGAGTACTCCTACGAGCAGTACTTC. This translates into CSARDIREYSYEQYF.

Ten or more counts support this clonotype. The chain has TRBV20-1 and TRBJ2-1; a weak D match, TRBD2 (6 bases). The CDR3 totals 15 residues. Germline CDR1 reads DFQATT; CDR2 reads SNEGSKA (reference sequence). V was pared by 0 bases and J by 0 bases, with 9 bases between. The CDR3 nucleotides read TGCAGTGCTAGAGAGGACTACGTCTCCTACAATGAGCAGTTCTTC. Protein: CSAREDYVSYNEQFF.